The 17 T cell receptor beta chains listed next were all sequenced from one sample in a study of T cell responses to AZD1222 COVID-19 vaccine. Profiling relied on immunoSEQ multiplex PCR, and the TCRdb table lists in-frame clones only, not all of them. Of about 170,000 clones listed, 80% to 95% are singletons. The sequencing used peripheral blood, collected on day 0 of AZD1222 vaccination. The receptors stem from an adult in good health.

The chain is built from TRBV13 and TRBJ2-7; tentatively, D is TRBD2 (7 bases). The CDR3 is 15 amino acids. The V gene lost 5 bases and the J gene lost 3 bases, with 17 bases spanning the gap. Germline V CDR1 and CDR2: PRHDT, FYEKMQ (reference sequence). The CDR3, as DNA: TGTGCCAGCAGCCCTCCTCGGGGGGCTCACTACGAGCAGTACTTC. Translated: CASSPPRGAHYEQYF.

The rearrangement joins TRBV4-1 to TRBJ1-2; 8 bases line up with TRBD1. The CDR3 totals 16 residues. V was clipped by 5 bases and J by 3 bases; unmatched bases: 11. Germline V gene lookup returns CDR1 MGHRA and CDR2 YSYEKL. The chain's CDR3 is CASSWGQAARYYGYTF. CDR3 coding DNA: TGCGCCAGCAGCTGGGGACAGGCGGCGCGTTACTATGGCTACACCTTC.

Here the CDR3 reads CASSLQASTGELFF. DNA for the CDR3: TGTGCCAGCAGTCTTCAAGCTTCCACCGGGGAGCTGTTTTTT. The rearrangement uses TRBV7-6 and TRBJ2-2; no reliable D call. CDR1 is SGHVS and CDR2 is FNYEAQ in the germline V gene. V was shortened by 6 bases and J by 4 bases, with 12 bases between the two germline ends. This CDR3 has 14 residues. The full variable domain, with the rest looked up from reference TRBV7-6 and TRBJ2-2, is GAGVSQSPRYKVTKRGQDVALRCDPISGHVSLYWYRQALGQGPEFLTYFNYEAQQDKSGLPNDRFSAERPEGSISTLTIQRTEQRDSAMYRCASSLQASTGELFFGEGSRLTVL.

The chain joins TRBV2 to TRBJ2-1; D may be TRBD1 or TRBD2 (5 bases each). V shed 6 bases and J shed 5 bases, with 29 bases lying between them. CDR1 and CDR2 from the germline V gene are SNHLY and FYNNEI. CDR3 size: 19 residues. The DNA for the CDR3 is TGTGCCAGCAGAAGCGTCTCACCCGGGACCCCCACCAGTAACAATGAGCAGTTCTTC. This codes for CASRSVSPGTPTSNNEQFF. The variable domain in full, completed from reference TRBV2 and TRBJ2-1, reads EPEVTQTPSHQVTQMGQEVILRCVPISNHLYFYWYRQILGQKVEFLVSFYNNEISEKSEIFDDQFSVERPDGSNFTLKIRSTKLEDSAMYFCASRSVSPGTPTSNNEQFFGPGTRLTVL.

In this sample, this clone turned up a few times. The V gene is TRBV5-5, the J gene TRBJ1-1, with 9 positions matching TRBD1. The CDR3 totals 15 residues. J lost 6 bases, V lost 1 base, and 7 bases had no gene match. CDR1 and CDR2 from the germline V gene are SGHKS and YYEKEE (reference sequence). The DNA of the CDR3 is TGTGCCAGCAGCTTGACCGGACAGGGGTTTCCTGAAGCTTTCTTT. Protein: CASSLTGQGFPEAFF.

V gene TRBV30 combines with J gene TRBJ1-1, with D uncertain. The CDR3 totals 13 residues. Germline V gene data show CDR1 as GTSNPN and CDR2 as SVGIG (reference sequence). V gave up 1 base and J gave up 0 bases, with 6 bases separating them. The CDR3 DNA reads TGTGCCTGGAGTGCCGATTTGAACACTGAAGCTTTCTTT. It translates to CAWSADLNTEAFF.

The rearrangement links TRBV9 to TRBJ1-1; 7 nucleotides match TRBD1. V lost 4 bases to trimming and J lost 4 bases; unmatched junction nucleotides: 7. Per germline, CDR1 SGDLS and CDR2 YYNGEE. The CDR3 is 14 amino acids. Here the CDR3 reads CASSPGGGATEAFF. The CDR3 nucleotides are TGTGCCAGCAGCCCAGGGGGGGGAGCCACTGAAGCTTTCTTT.

V and J are TRBV7-3 and TRBJ1-2, with 7 bases matching TRBD1. With 6 bases clipped from V and 6 bases from J, the junction kept 13 bases outside the gene matches. From germline, CDR1 is SGHTA and CDR2 FQGTGA. The CDR3 is made up of 15 amino acids. The CDR3 sequence is CASRLGTARGDGYTF. DNA for the CDR3: TGTGCCAGCAGGCTCGGGACAGCCAGAGGGGATGGCTACACCTTC.

The chain is built from TRBV11-2 and TRBJ2-7; D is perhaps TRBD2 (6 bases). The CDR3 runs to 16 residues. V was cut by 2 bases and J by 5 bases, with 19 bases left in between. The V gene's germline CDR1 is SGHAT and CDR2 FQNNGV. The CDR3 DNA follows: TGTGCCAGCAGCTTATCGGGGGTCAGCTTTTCCCACGAGCAGTACTTC. Translation gives CASSLSGVSFSHEQYF. The whole variable domain, remainder taken from reference TRBV11-2 and TRBJ2-7, is EAGVAQSPRYKIIEKRQSVAFWCNPISGHATLYWYQQILGQGPKLLIQFQNNGVVDDSQLPKDRFSAERLKGVDSTLKIQPAKLEDSAVYLCASSLSGVSFSHEQYFGPGTRLTVT.

The J gene is TRBJ2-1, the V gene TRBV7-2; D may match TRBD1 or TRBD2 (5 bases each). The CDR3 sequence is 15 residues long. CDR1 and CDR2 (germline): SGHTA, FQGNSA. Trimming removed 5 bases from V and 6 bases from J, with 17 bases in between. DNA for the CDR3: TGTGCCAGCAGCACCCCTCCGGGACCCGGCAATGAGCAGTTCTTC. Translating it yields CASSTPPGPGNEQFF.

The rearrangement joins TRBV6-6 to TRBJ2-7, with D possibly TRBD1 on 6 matching bases. Trimming removed 2 bases from V and 0 bases from J, with 8 bases in between. The CDR3 is 14 residues long. Germline V gene data show CDR1 as MNHNY and CDR2 as SVGAGI (reference sequence). CDR3 nucleotides: TGTGCCAGCAGTTACGACAGGCGCTCCTACGAGCAGTACTTC. Its protein product is CASSYDRRSYEQYF.

This chain uses TRBV4-1 with TRBJ1-4; unclear D gene. This CDR3 is 16 amino acids long. CDR1 is MGHRA, CDR2 YSYEKL, per germline. The germline V and J ends were trimmed by 0 bases and 3 bases, with 11 bases remaining between them. The DNA of the CDR3 is TGCGCCAGCAGCCAAGATCGGGCAGGAGCTAATGAAAAACTGTTTTTT. It specifies CASSQDRAGANEKLFF.

The chain has TRBV27 and TRBJ2-7; a weak D match, TRBD2 (6 bases). Trimming removed 6 bases from V and 2 bases from J, with 17 bases in between. The CDR3 spans 15 residues. Per germline, CDR1 MNHEY and CDR2 SMNVEV (reference sequence). The CDR3 nucleotides read TGTGCCAGCAGGGGACTGCGCGGGTCACCCTACGAGCAGTACTTC. It is translated as CASRGLRGSPYEQYF.

The genes are TRBV19 and TRBJ2-4; tentatively, D is TRBD1 (6 bases). V lost 6 bases and J 0 bases, leaving 12 bases between the germline ends. Germline assignment: CDR1 LNHDA and CDR2 SQIVND (reference sequence). The CDR3 is 15 amino acids. CDR3 loop: CASSRTALAKNIQYF. CDR3 nucleotides: TGTGCCAGTAGCCGGACAGCTCTAGCCAAAAACATTCAGTACTTC.

The V call is TRBV18, the J call TRBJ2-3; no reliable D call. Germline CDR1 reads KGHSH; CDR2 reads LQKENI. V shed 4 bases and J shed 3 bases, with 14 bases lying between them. The CDR3 runs 15 residues. CDR3 sequence (DNA): TGTGCCAGCTCACTCTCCACGGTAGATACAGATACGCAGTATTTT. It translates to CASSLSTVDTDTQYF. Using reference TRBV18 and TRBJ2-3 for the parts outside the CDR3, the full variable domain is NAGVMQNPRHLVRRRGQEARLRCSPMKGHSHVYWYRQLPEEGLKFMVYLQKENIIDESGMPKERFSAEFPKEGPSILRIQQVVRGDSAAYFCASSLSTVDTDTQYFGPGTRLTVL.

V gene TRBV7-3 combines with J gene TRBJ2-1, with 11 nucleotides matching TRBD2. This CDR3 is built from 15 residues. The ends lost 5 bases at V and 7 bases at J; junction bases unmatched: 7. Germline lookup yields CDR1 SGHTA and CDR2 FQGTGA. CDR3 DNA sequence: TGTGCCAGCAGCCTCACTAGCGGGGGAGGAAATGAGCAGTTCTTC. This translates into CASSLTSGGGNEQFF.

The gene calls are TRBV4-2 and TRBJ1-3; D unclear. The CDR3 is 16 residues long. Germline loops: CDR1 LGHNA, CDR2 YNFKEQ. V was cut by 4 bases and J by 2 bases, with 15 bases left in between. CDR3 sequence reads: CASSPLAIGPGNTIYF. The CDR3 region has the DNA TGTGCCAGCAGCCCATTGGCTATCGGTCCTGGAAACACCATATATTTT.